This T cell receptor (beta chain) was retrieved from a study of post-analysis software for immune sequencing data. Study as a whole: Some patients lacked subtype; others had relapsing-remitting, secondary progressive or progressive-relapsing disease. Study observations and caveats: Analysis by F measure revealed that same-batch samples clustered strongly together. Five or six TRBV segments appeared more often in patients than in controls, and TRBV5-6, TRBV5-1 and TRBV20-1 were among these. Patients with multiple sclerosis recorded significantly lower normalized Chao1 diversity than controls, the study found.

This clonotype has at least ten counts. Its target is unknown. Included in the TCR beta cDNA libraries were unique molecular identifiers. From approximately 0.95 to 9.8 million T cells, 400,000 to 550,000 cDNA molecules were obtained. MiXCR was run by TCRdb on the PCR reads, yielding one entry per CDR3 protein. Seen here are about 200,000 distinct CDR3 sequences, 25% to 30% observed once, and the top ten hold more than 3%. Germline CDR1 reads MGHRA; CDR2 reads YSYEKL. The CDR3 extends over 17 amino acids. The ends were cut back, 4 bases at V and 0 bases at J, with 18 bases in the middle. The genes are TRBV4-1 and TRBJ1-2; possible D gene TRBD1, 6 bases. The sequence derives from a girl aged 2-17 years with multiple sclerosis. Specimen: blood. The CDR3 sequence: CASSPTTGTIANYGYTF. In DNA form, the CDR3 reads TGCGCCAGCAGCCCCACTACCGGGACAATCGCTAACTATGGCTACACCTTC.